This T cell receptor beta chain was sequenced for a study of T cell repertoires in cytomegalovirus infection. The CDR3 extends over 16 amino acids. Germline V CDR1 and CDR2: MNHNS, SASEGT. The junction had 8 bases not matched to a gene; V was cut back by 4 bases and J by 6 bases. The table lists this clonotype with a few counts. Its antigen is not identified. Study observations and caveats: Public TCR beta family frequency separated CMV-and-HLA carriers, including in an independent cohort.

TCRdb re-derived calls from the reads in MiXCR, one entry per CDR3 protein. Here the sample spans roughly 700,000 distinct CDR3 sequences, around a third being singletons. Sequences were derived from cultured PBMCs, sampled from culture after CMV antigen stimulation. This sequence originates from a human donor in good health (CMV status not recorded). Some clones in this sample may be carry-over from other donors' samples. The chain recombines TRBV6-1 with TRBJ1-5; 11 nucleotides line up with TRBD1. The CDR3 sequence: CASSAPDRGPAQPQHF. The CDR3 DNA reads as TGTGCCAGCAGTGCACCGGACAGGGGGCCGGCTCAGCCCCAGCATTTT.